Following are 25 T cell receptor beta chains from one sample sequenced in a study of T-cell memory formation after mild COVID-19. TCRdb used MiXCR to reprocess the 5' RACE reads, holding one entry per CDR3 protein. The data hold approximately 54,000 distinct CDR3 sequences, with 10% to 15% observed a single time. The source material was PBMCs or a T cell subset sorted from them (not recorded which). The receptors here all came from a man between 18 and 29 years old who had mild COVID-19 (a few samples of this study predate the infection). Cell type and time point are not known.

The CDR3 DNA sequence: TGTGCCAGTAGTCCCGGGACAGGGGTAGGTGGCAATCAGCCCCAGCATTTT. Amino acids: CASSPGTGVGGNQPQHF. The J gene is TRBJ1-5, the V gene TRBV19; 10 nucleotides line up with TRBD1. Germline CDR1 and CDR2: LNHDA and SQIVND (reference sequence). This CDR3 contains 17 residues. V was pared by 5 bases and J by 2 bases, with 9 bases of the junction left unmatched.

This chain's CDR3 is CASSLGSAGREQYF. CDR3 nucleotides: TGCGCCAGCAGCTTGGGCTCGGCAGGGAGAGAGCAGTACTTC. The gene calls are TRBV5-1 and TRBJ2-7; D tentatively fits TRBD1 or TRBD2 (5 bases each). The V end was cut by 0 bases, the J end by 7 bases, with 14 bases between. Per the germline V gene, CDR1 is SGHRS and CDR2 is YFSETQ. The CDR3 extends over 14 amino acids.

In its sample, this clonotype was seen a few times. CDR3: CASSETRLAKNIQYF. CDR3 in DNA: TGTGCCAGCAGTGAAACTAGGCTTGCCAAAAACATTCAGTACTTC. V gene TRBV25-1 combines with J gene TRBJ2-4, with D perhaps matching TRBD2 (5 bases). Deletions cut 2 bases from V and 1 base from J, with 9 bases between. This CDR3 is built from 15 residues. Germline CDR1 is MGHDK and CDR2 is SYGVNS.

This clonotype was counted between two and nine times. The chain links TRBV11-2 to TRBJ2-1, with D unclear. With 1 base removed from V and 5 bases from J, the gap between germline ends came to 9 bases. The CDR3 is 14 residues long. Germline V gene sequence: CDR1 SGHAT, CDR2 FQNNGV. The CDR3 DNA sequence: TGTGCCAGCAGCTTAGGCAGGCAGAACAATGAGCAGTTCTTC. The encoded protein is CASSLGRQNNEQFF. Based on the CDR3 plus reference TRBV11-2 and TRBJ2-1, the full variable domain is EAGVAQSPRYKIIEKRQSVAFWCNPISGHATLYWYQQILGQGPKLLIQFQNNGVVDDSQLPKDRFSAERLKGVDSTLKIQPAKLEDSAVYLCASSLGRQNNEQFFGPGTRLTVL.

This clonotype was picked up many times. This chain uses TRBV5-1 with TRBJ2-1, with 8 bases lining up with TRBD1. This CDR3 is 12 amino acids long. Losses at the gene ends were 5 bases for V and 13 bases for J; bases not matched to a gene: 8. CDR1 and CDR2 (germline): SGHRS, YFSETQ. The CDR3 bases are TGCGCCAGCAGGCCTGACAGGGGTCCCCAGTTCTTC. The encoded protein is CASRPDRGPQFF.

This clonotype was counted between two and nine times. The V call is TRBV28, the J call TRBJ1-1; 11 nucleotides agree with TRBD1. The CDR3 runs 13 residues. V lost 7 bases to trimming and J lost 5 bases; unmatched junction nucleotides: 3. Germline loops: CDR1 MDHEN, CDR2 SYDVKM. CDR3 DNA: TGTGCCAGCAAGGACAGGGGGCGAACTGAAGCTTTCTTT. Its protein product is CASKDRGRTEAFF.

The chain combines TRBV4-1 with TRBJ1-5, with a tentative D call TRBD1 (5 bases). Germline CDR1 is MGHRA and CDR2 is YSYEKL. Trimming left V 6 bases short and J 1 base short, with 13 bases between. This CDR3 is 15 amino acids long. CDR3 residues: CASRDRDVSNQPQHF. In DNA, the CDR3 is TGCGCCAGCAGGGACCGGGACGTAAGCAATCAGCCCCAGCATTTT.

This clonotype was counted between two and nine times. The chain is built from TRBV7-9 and TRBJ2-1, with D perhaps TRBD1 (5 bases). The V gene's germline CDR1 is SEHNR and CDR2 FQNEAQ (reference sequence). The CDR3 spans 12 residues. Between the trimmed V and J ends, which lost 5 bases and 13 bases, there was a span of 15 bases. The CDR3 DNA follows: TGTGCCAGCAGCCCGCCCCGACAGCCCCAGTTCTTC. It yields the protein CASSPPRQPQFF. Drawing the rest from reference TRBV7-9 and TRBJ2-1, the complete variable domain is DTGVSQNPRHKITKRGQNVTFRCDPISEHNRLYWYRQTLGQGPEFLTYFQNEAQLEKSRLLSDRFSAERPKGSFSTLEIQRTEQGDSAMYLCASSPPRQPQFFGPGTRLTVL.

The rearrangement joins TRBV7-9 to TRBJ1-1; 8 bases map to TRBD1. Looked up from germline, CDR1 is SEHNR and CDR2 is FQNEAQ (reference sequence). V dropped 3 bases and J dropped 3; count of bases not matched to a gene: 3. CDR3 length equals 14 residues. The CDR3 region has the DNA TGTGCCAGCAGCTTTCAGGGGGCGGACACTGAAGCTTTCTTT. Translation gives CASSFQGADTEAFF.

This clonotype was recorded once. The chain couples TRBV5-5 to TRBJ1-5, with TRBD1 matching 7 bases. The CDR3 extends over 16 amino acids. With 4 bases clipped from V and 0 bases from J, the junction kept 7 bases outside the gene matches. CDR1 SGHKS and CDR2 YYEKEE come from the germline V gene (reference sequence). The CDR3 DNA reads as TGTGCCAGCAGCCGGACGACAGGGTATAGCAATCAGCCCCAGCATTTT. Translated: CASSRTTGYSNQPQHF. The variable domain in full, with the rest retrieved from reference TRBV5-5 and TRBJ1-5, is DAGVTQSPTHLIKTRGQQVTLRCSPISGHKSVSWYQQVLGQGPQFIFQYYEKEERGRGNFPDRFSARQFPNYSSELNVNALLLGDSALYLCASSRTTGYSNQPQHFGDGTRLSIL.

By its share, this clonotype is medium-sized. V and J are TRBV5-1 and TRBJ1-1, with 9 bases fitting TRBD1. The CDR3 loop spans 15 amino acids. Germline lookup yields CDR1 SGHRS and CDR2 YFSETQ. The V and J ends lost 3 bases and 5 bases, in that order; junction bases with no gene match: 8. This CDR3 is CASSSGTGQATEAFF. In DNA form, the CDR3 reads TGCGCCAGCAGCTCCGGGACAGGGCAGGCGACTGAAGCTTTCTTT.

The gene calls are TRBV2 and TRBJ2-1; TRBD2 matches 9 bases. The length of the CDR3 is 18 residues. Germline trimming cut 9 bases from V and 4 bases from J; bases unmatched to any gene: 19. Germline CDR1 reads SNHLY; CDR2 reads FYNNEI. The CDR3 loop is CARRWGTSGGPKYNEQFF. For the CDR3, the DNA is TGTGCCAGACGGTGGGGCACGAGCGGGGGGCCGAAGTACAATGAGCAGTTCTTC.

This clonotype was counted between two and nine times. The chain combines TRBV7-3 with TRBJ1-2, with 7 bases fitting TRBD1. The V gene end was trimmed by 6 bases and the J gene end by 4 bases; junction bases not matched to a gene: 8. CDR1 and CDR2 from the germline V gene are SGHTA and FQGTGA. This CDR3 is built from 14 residues. This CDR3 is CASRSTGVGYGYTF. CDR3 sequence (DNA): TGTGCCAGCAGGTCAACAGGGGTCGGCTATGGCTACACCTTC.

This clonotype was seen many times. The chain combines TRBV4-2 with TRBJ2-1; 11 bases agree with TRBD1. This CDR3 is 16 amino acids long. Germline CDR1 and CDR2: LGHNA and YNFKEQ. V gave up 3 bases and J gave up 6 bases; unmatched junction bases: 7. CDR3 sequence: CASSQEIGTGGNEQFF. The DNA for the CDR3 is TGTGCCAGCAGCCAGGAAATCGGGACAGGGGGCAATGAGCAGTTCTTC.

This clonotype appeared a few times. The chain employs TRBV6-2 or TRBV6-3 and TRBJ1-1; D gene uncertain. V was cut by 2 bases and J by 8 bases, with 9 bases left in between. CDR3 length: 12 amino acids. Germline values: CDR1 MNHEY, CDR2 SVGEGT. CDR3 coding DNA: TGTGCCAGCAGTTACGGGCCTTTGGAAGCTTTCTTT. Amino acid sequence: CASSYGPLEAFF.

This clonotype was recorded at least ten times. The CDR3 DNA reads TGTGCCAGCAGTTATAATGTCGGCAGGGTGAATTCACCCCTCCACTTT. Its translation: CASSYNVGRVNSPLHF. The chain recombines TRBV6-6 with TRBJ1-6; tentative D call: TRBD1 (5 bases). The V gene's germline CDR1 is MNHNY and CDR2 SVGAGI (reference sequence). The CDR3 consists of 16 residues. The V and J ends lost 3 bases and 7 bases respectively, with 16 bases between them.

The V call is TRBV5-5, the J call TRBJ2-6; 7 bases map to TRBD2. The CDR3 runs to 15 residues. The V gene end was trimmed by 4 bases and the J gene end by 2 bases; junction bases not matched to a gene: 3. Looked up from germline, CDR1 is SGHKS and CDR2 is YYEKEE (reference sequence). CDR3 in DNA: TGTGCCAGCAGCGGGGAGGGGACTGGGGCCAACGTCCTGACTTTC. Protein: CASSGEGTGANVLTF.

This clonotype occurred a few times. V gene TRBV5-6 combines with J gene TRBJ1-1, with D possibly matching TRBD1 (6 bases). Germline V gene sequence: CDR1 SGHDT, CDR2 YYEEEE. Trimming left V 7 bases short and J 1 base short, with 17 bases between. The CDR3 is 15 residues long. The CDR3 protein is CASSGWGRWNTEAFF. Here the CDR3 DNA reads TGTGCCAGCTCGGGGTGGGGGCGGTGGAACACTGAAGCTTTCTTT.

The chain uses TRBV4-3 and TRBJ1-1; D is perhaps TRBD1 (6 bases). V was pared by 0 bases and J by 2 bases, with 10 bases between. The CDR3 is 15 residues long. Germline V gene lookup returns CDR1 LGHNA and CDR2 YSLEER. CDR3 residues: CASSQEAGVNTEAFF. The CDR3 bases are TGCGCCAGCAGCCAAGAGGCAGGGGTTAACACTGAAGCTTTCTTT.

CDR3 nucleotides: TGCGCCAGCAGCTTGGACACGAACACCGGGGAGCTGTTTTTT. Translation: CASSLDTNTGELFF. The J gene is TRBJ2-2, the V gene TRBV5-1; D call uncertain. Per the germline V gene, CDR1 is SGHRS and CDR2 is YFSETQ. V lost 0 bases to trimming and J lost 0 bases, with 3 bases between them. The CDR3 runs to 14 residues.

This clonotype has at least ten counts. The chain recombines TRBV12-3 or TRBV12-4 with TRBJ2-4; 8 positions match TRBD1. J lost 0 bases, V lost 2 bases, and 9 bases had no gene match. This CDR3 comprises 18 residues. This CDR3 is CASSLPTGADIAKNIQYF. As DNA, the CDR3 is TGTGCCAGCAGTTTACCGACAGGGGCGGATATAGCCAAAAACATTCAGTACTTC.

The table lists this clonotype with many counts. CDR3 in DNA: TGTGCCAGCAGCGTAGGCGGCAGGGGGGTCTCCAATGAGCAGTTCTTC. It encodes CASSVGGRGVSNEQFF. The rearrangement uses TRBV9 and TRBJ2-1; possible D gene TRBD1, 7 bases. The CDR3 has 16 amino acids. Germline assignment: CDR1 SGDLS and CDR2 YYNGEE. The V gene lost 0 bases and the J gene lost 6 bases, with 16 bases spanning the gap. The entire variable domain, with the rest obtained from reference TRBV9 and TRBJ2-1, is as follows: DSGVTQTPKHLITATGQRVTLRCSPRSGDLSVYWYQQSLDQGLQFLIQYYNGEERAKGNILERFSAQQFPDLHSELNLSSLELGDSALYFCASSVGGRGVSNEQFFGPGTRLTVL.

The sample holds many counts of this clonotype. The V and J genes are TRBV12-3 or TRBV12-4 and TRBJ2-3, with D unclear. Trimming shortened V by 6 bases and J by 4 bases, and 5 bases separated the two germline ends. The CDR3 is 11 amino acids. The CDR3 nucleotides are TGTGCCAGCAGCTCGGCAGATACGCAGTATTTT. It codes for CASSSADTQYF.

This clonotype occurred many times. The chain combines TRBV7-9 with TRBJ2-7; D call uncertain. V was shortened by 1 base and J by 7 bases, with 5 bases between the two germline ends. This CDR3 region has 11 residues. Germline V gene data show CDR1 as SEHNR and CDR2 as FQNEAQ (reference sequence). CDR3 sequence (DNA): TGTGCCAGCAGCTTAGTACAGGAGCAGTACTTC. As protein: CASSLVQEQYF.

This chain joins TRBV12-3 or TRBV12-4 and TRBJ1-2; TRBD1 matches at 7 bases. V gave up 6 bases and J gave up 6 bases; unmatched junction bases: 4. This CDR3 has 12 residues. The CDR3 nucleotides read TGTGCCAGCAGCCGAGGACAGGATGGCTACACCTTC. It encodes CASSRGQDGYTF.